This T cell receptor beta chain comes out of a study of identical twins. Study observations and caveats: Out-of-frame beta sequences exhibited a weaker degree of excess twin sharing.

This clonotype was found a few times. Its antigen is not identified. Trimming at V came to 0 bases and at J to 7 bases, leaving 8 bases not matched to a gene. CDR1 and CDR2 (germline): SGHNT, YYREEE (reference sequence). The CDR3 is 17 amino acids. TCRdb used MiXCR to reprocess the 5' RACE reads, holding one entry per CDR3 protein. The data show some 190,000 distinct CDR3 sequences, with 15% seen just once and around 40% held by the top ten. This same sample was also taken into another study, of T cells expressing NK-cell markers. That work contributes: Repertoires of TCR beta were obtained from T cells sorted as CD3+CD56+NKG2C+, CD3+CD56+NKG2C- and CD3+CD56-NKG2C+. Six of the donors carried dominant NKG2C+ clonotypes that took up roughly 1.0-7.0% of their CD8+ T cells.

The TCR sequence derives from a woman between 18 and 30 years old in good health. The chain carries TRBV5-4 and TRBJ2-1, with 12 bases aligning to TRBD2. Material for sequencing was CD8+ T cells sorted from blood. CDR3 loop: CASSLGLAGGEGNEQFF. The CDR3, as DNA: TGTGCCAGCAGCTTGGGGCTAGCGGGAGGGGAGGGAAATGAGCAGTTCTTC.